One and the same sample provided the 17 T cell receptor beta chains below, sequenced in a study of shared clonotypes between healthy human individuals. Libraries were prepared by immunoSEQ multiplex PCR; TCRdb keeps only in-frame clonotypes and omits some of them. Of over a million clones in the sample, around 78% were seen once. Sequenced sample: memory CD4+ T cells from PBMCs. As to subset: CD45RA-negative fraction. The source is a young man in good health. Some clones in this sample may be carry-over from other donors' samples.

The genes are TRBV7-9 and TRBJ2-1; TRBD1 matches 11 bases. The CDR3 extends over 16 amino acids. Per germline, CDR1 SEHNR and CDR2 FQNEAQ (reference sequence). V shed 5 bases and J 5 bases; nucleotides not matched to a gene: 8. In nucleotides, the CDR3 is TGTGCCAGCAGCCCCGCCGGGACAGGGGGTAACAATGAGCAGTTCTTC. As protein: CASSPAGTGGNNEQFF.

The chain has TRBV5-6 and TRBJ1-5, with TRBD1 matching over 9 bases. The CDR3 loop spans 16 amino acids. CDR1 and CDR2 from the germline V gene are SGHDT and YYEEEE. J lost 8 bases, V lost 3 bases, and 12 bases had no gene match. The CDR3 here is CASSSLRDRATEPQHF. The CDR3 DNA reads TGTGCCAGCAGCTCACTTAGGGACAGGGCAACGGAGCCCCAGCATTTT.

The chain combines TRBV4-1 with TRBJ2-1; 8 bases map to TRBD2. The CDR3 consists of 16 residues. J was trimmed by 4 bases and V by 4 bases; bases with no gene match: 9. Germline lookup yields CDR1 MGHRA and CDR2 YSYEKL. This CDR3 is CASSPPGASGYNEQFF. CDR3 DNA sequence: TGCGCCAGCAGCCCACCGGGGGCTAGCGGGTACAATGAGCAGTTCTTC.

The rearrangement uses TRBV6-1 and TRBJ1-3; a weak D match, TRBD1 (6 bases). This CDR3 region has 13 residues. CDR1 is MNHNS, CDR2 SASEGT, per germline. Trimming removed 6 bases from V and 4 bases from J, with 10 bases in between. Written as DNA, the CDR3 is TGTGCCAGCAGACAGGGTTCGGGAAACACCATATATTTT. Its translation is CASRQGSGNTIYF.

The chain employs TRBV5-1 and TRBJ2-3, with 9 bases aligning to TRBD1. With V trimmed by 7 bases and J by 3 bases, 3 bases remained unmatched. The CDR3 extends over 13 amino acids. Germline-derived CDR1 and CDR2 are SGHRS and YFSETQ. The CDR3 bases are TGCGCCAGCGGGACAGGGTGGACAGATACGCAGTATTTT. It is translated as CASGTGWTDTQYF.

J is TRBJ2-7 and V is TRBV28; 11 nucleotides align to TRBD1. Germline lookup yields CDR1 MDHEN and CDR2 SYDVKM. The CDR3 extends over 15 amino acids. J gave up 3 bases and V 5 bases, and 6 bases lay outside the gene matches. The CDR3 loop is CASSPYGTGGYEQYF. The CDR3, as DNA: TGTGCCAGCAGTCCGTACGGGACAGGGGGCTACGAGCAGTACTTC.

The V and J genes are TRBV10-1 and TRBJ1-1; no clear D. The CDR3 length is 11 residues. Looked up from germline, CDR1 is WNHNN and CDR2 is SYGVQD (reference sequence). Between the trimmed V and J ends, which lost 6 bases and 5 bases, there was a span of 7 bases. The CDR3 DNA reads TGCGCCAGCAGCGGGGAAACTGAAGCTTTCTTT. This encodes CASSGETEAFF.

This clone occurred many times. The chain carries TRBV6-1 and TRBJ2-7; D remains ambiguous. Trimming shortened V by 10 bases and J by 3 bases, and 16 bases separated the two germline ends. CDR1 MNHNS and CDR2 SASEGT come from the germline V gene. This CDR3 is built from 13 residues. The CDR3 sequence is CATLYYRHYEQYF. CDR3 DNA: TGTGCCACCTTGTACTACCGACACTACGAGCAGTACTTC.

The J gene is TRBJ1-1, the V gene TRBV5-1; D unresolved. Trimming took 1 base from V and 3 from J, leaving 4 bases between them. The CDR3 is 12 residues long. The germline CDR1 and CDR2 sequences are SGHRS and YFSETQ. CDR3 sequence reads: CASSLLDTEAFF. The DNA for the CDR3 is TGCGCCAGCAGCTTGTTGGACACTGAAGCTTTCTTT.

The chain recombines TRBV10-3 with TRBJ2-1, with 10 bases lining up with TRBD1. Per germline, CDR1 ENHRY and CDR2 SYGVKD. Trimming removed 8 bases from V and 6 bases from J; junction bases left unmatched: 4. This CDR3 comprises 13 residues. DNA for the CDR3: TGTGCCATCGGGACAGGGGATCTCAATGAGCAGTTCTTC. Translated: CAIGTGDLNEQFF.

The gene calls are TRBV7-2 and TRBJ2-1; no definite D call. Germline V lookup: CDR1 SGHTA, CDR2 FQGNSA. The CDR3 runs 15 residues. Trimming left V 6 bases short and J 0 bases short, with 12 bases between. CDR3 region: CASRRTASSYNEQFF. The CDR3 DNA reads TGTGCCAGCAGACGGACGGCTAGCTCCTACAATGAGCAGTTCTTC. Using reference TRBV7-2 and TRBJ2-1 for the parts outside the CDR3, the full variable domain is GAGVSQSPSNKVTEKGKDVELRCDPISGHTALYWYRQSLGQGLEFLIYFQGNSAPDKSGLPSDRFSAERTGGSVSTLTIQRTQQEDSAVYLCASRRTASSYNEQFFGPGTRLTVL.

This chain uses TRBV20-1 with TRBJ1-1, with a tentative D call TRBD1 (5 bases). Germline lookup yields CDR1 DFQATT and CDR2 SNEGSKA (reference sequence). The CDR3 is made up of 11 amino acids. Here the CDR3 reads CRTSGTTEAFF. The CDR3 nucleotides are TGCAGAACCTCCGGGACTACTGAAGCTTTCTTT.

V gene TRBV5-1 combines with J gene TRBJ2-4; D perhaps matches TRBD1 (6 bases). The CDR3 is made up of 15 amino acids. Germline CDR1 is SGHRS and CDR2 is YFSETQ. V shed 4 bases and J shed 1 base, with 12 bases lying between them. CDR3 protein: CASSTQGGAKNIQYF. CDR3 bases: TGCGCCAGCAGCACACAGGGCGGCGCCAAAAACATTCAGTACTTC.

The chain employs TRBV4-3 and TRBJ2-1; D may be TRBD1 (5 bases). The CDR3 length is 15 residues. Trimming removed 2 bases from V and 3 bases from J, with 11 bases in between. Germline V gene data show CDR1 as LGHNA and CDR2 as YSLEER. Here the CDR3 reads CASSQQGLVYNEQFF. DNA for the CDR3: TGCGCCAGCAGCCAACAGGGCCTGGTCTACAATGAGCAGTTCTTC.

The chain recombines TRBV5-6 with TRBJ2-1; 10 bases fit TRBD1. V shed 0 bases, J shed 7 bases, and the junction held 7 bases outside the gene matches. The length of the CDR3 is 16 residues. Germline V lookup: CDR1 SGHDT, CDR2 YYEEEE. The DNA for the CDR3 is TGTGCCAGCAGCTTGGGGGGACAGGGGTCTTCAAATGAGCAGTTCTTC. Encoded protein: CASSLGGQGSSNEQFF.

This chain connects TRBV5-8 to TRBJ2-1; D uncertain. This CDR3 has 14 amino acids. The germline CDR1 and CDR2 sequences are SGHTS and YDEGEE. Trimming pared 2 bases from V and 5 bases from J, leaving 11 bases between. The CDR3 is CASSFVQYNNEQFF. In DNA form, the CDR3 reads TGTGCCAGCAGCTTCGTACAGTACAACAATGAGCAGTTCTTC.

The gene calls are TRBV10-2 and TRBJ2-1, with TRBD2 matching 9 bases. The CDR3 has 14 amino acids. Germline V gives CDR1 WSHSY, CDR2 SAAADI. Trimming at V came to 6 bases and at J to 5 bases, leaving 5 bases not matched to a gene. The CDR3 here is CASRGLASNNEQFF. CDR3 sequence (DNA): TGCGCCAGCAGAGGACTAGCGAGTAACAATGAGCAGTTCTTC.